The clone carrying this TCR beta chain has a handful of counts. CDR3 length: 13 amino acids. V was trimmed by 0 bases and J by 5 bases, leaving 8 bases between them. Germline assignment: CDR1 GTSNPN and CDR2 SVGIG (reference sequence). These data originate in a study of T cells in localized non-small cell lung cancer. The protocol was immunoSEQ multiplex PCR, while the TCRdb copy is restricted to in-frame clones and leaves out a portion. The profile shows 3,500 to 4,000 clones, approximately 25% of them singletons. This specimen was lung tumor tissue, taken before any cancer treatment. The V gene is TRBV30, the J gene TRBJ2-4; D is possibly TRBD1 (5 bases). This receptor was obtained from a woman between 40 and 69 years old with stage I lung adenocarcinoma. The CDR3: CAWSVQGQNIQYF. CDR3 sequence (DNA): TGTGCCTGGAGTGTTCAGGGCCAAAACATTCAGTACTTC.